The rows below give T cell receptor beta chains drawn from one sample of a study of T cells in narcolepsy. Repertoires were generated with immunoSEQ multiplex PCR, while TCRdb's copy carries only in-frame clones and drops some. The sample carries approximately 38,000 clones, 87% recorded once. The sequencing sample was made of CD45RA- memory CD4+ T cells from PBMCs. Receptors were obtained from a human donor with narcolepsy. The CDR3 runs from the conserved cysteine through the conserved F or W. Each record gives: J gene, clone size, CDR3 length, V gene, D gene, CDR3 protein, CDR3 DNA. A D gene is named only where the DNA matches it firmly. Clone size is stated in some rows and not others, as once, few, many or a class when expanded.

j_gene: TRBJ1-2; abundance: NA; len: 16; v_gene: TRBV7-8; d_gene: NA; CDR3aa: CASSPSGAQMWYGYTF; CDR3nt: TGTGCCAGCAGCCCCTCCGGGGCTCAAATGTGGTATGGCTACACCTTC
j_gene: TRBJ2-1; abundance: NA; len: 16; v_gene: TRBV11-2; d_gene: TRBD2; CDR3aa: CASSLGSLAGHNEQFF; CDR3nt: TGTGCCAGCAGCTTAGGATCCCTAGCGGGCCACAATGAGCAGTTCTTC
j_gene: TRBJ2-7; abundance: NA; len: 14; v_gene: TRBV7-9; d_gene: NA; CDR3aa: CASSRGQGTAEQYF; CDR3nt: TGTGCCAGCAGCCGGGGGCAGGGGACAGCCGAGCAGTACTTC
j_gene: TRBJ2-2; abundance: NA; len: 12; v_gene: TRBV7-6; d_gene: NA; CDR3aa: CASSWGAGELFF; CDR3nt: TGTGCCAGCAGCTGGGGGGCCGGGGAGCTGTTTTTT
j_gene: TRBJ2-5; abundance: NA; len: 13; v_gene: TRBV30; d_gene: NA; CDR3aa: CAWSKGSRETQYF; CDR3nt: TGTGCCTGGAGTAAGGGGAGTCGGGAGACCCAGTACTTC
j_gene: TRBJ2-7; abundance: NA; len: 14; v_gene: TRBV4-1; d_gene: NA; CDR3aa: CASSQGRDSLEQYF; CDR3nt: TGCGCCAGCAGCCAAGGGAGGGACTCCTTGGAGCAGTACTTC
j_gene: TRBJ1-2; abundance: NA; len: 13; v_gene: TRBV2; d_gene: NA; CDR3aa: CASSELRQYGYTF; CDR3nt: TGTGCCAGCAGTGAGTTAAGACAGTATGGCTACACCTTC
j_gene: TRBJ2-1; abundance: NA; len: 14; v_gene: TRBV7-9; d_gene: TRBD1; CDR3aa: CASSHSIPGGEQFF; CDR3nt: TGTGCCAGCAGCCACTCGATACCAGGGGGAGAGCAGTTCTTC
j_gene: TRBJ2-1; abundance: NA; len: 14; v_gene: TRBV19; d_gene: TRBD2; CDR3aa: CASRRSGTHNEQFF; CDR3nt: TGTGCCAGTAGGCGTAGCGGGACTCACAATGAGCAGTTCTTC
j_gene: TRBJ2-1; abundance: NA; len: 16; v_gene: TRBV14; d_gene: TRBD2; CDR3aa: CASSQLAGGAYNEQFF; CDR3nt: TGTGCCAGCAGCCAATTAGCGGGGGGGGCCTACAATGAGCAGTTCTTC
j_gene: TRBJ1-2; abundance: NA; len: 14; v_gene: TRBV30; d_gene: NA; CDR3aa: CAWTGTDWLGGYTF; CDR3nt: TGTGCCTGGACCGGTACCGACTGGCTCGGCGGCTACACCTTC
j_gene: TRBJ2-2; abundance: NA; len: 14; v_gene: TRBV19; d_gene: TRBD1; CDR3aa: CASSPGQGHGELFF; CDR3nt: TGTGCCAGTAGCCCGGGACAGGGTCACGGGGAGCTGTTTTTT
j_gene: TRBJ2-7; abundance: once; len: 15; v_gene: TRBV28; d_gene: NA; CDR3aa: CASSTAGLSSYEQYF; CDR3nt: TGTGCCAGCAGTACGGCCGGGCTGAGCTCCTACGAGCAGTACTTC
j_gene: TRBJ2-5; abundance: NA; len: 14; v_gene: TRBV30; d_gene: TRBD2; CDR3aa: CAWRLAGGRETQYF; CDR3nt: TGTGCCTGGAGACTAGCGGGGGGGCGGGAGACCCAGTACTTC
j_gene: TRBJ1-1; abundance: NA; len: 14; v_gene: TRBV4-1; d_gene: NA; CDR3aa: CASSQGYLNTEAFF; CDR3nt: TGCGCCAGCAGCCAAGGTTACTTGAACACTGAAGCTTTCTTT
j_gene: TRBJ2-7; abundance: NA; len: 15; v_gene: TRBV12-2; d_gene: NA; CDR3aa: CASRLARGPREDQYF; CDR3nt: TGTGCAAGTCGCTTAGCCCGGGGCCCGAGGGAAGATCAGTACTTC
j_gene: TRBJ2-7; abundance: NA; len: 13; v_gene: TRBV7-8; d_gene: NA; CDR3aa: CASSLSGGAEQYF; CDR3nt: TGTGCCAGCAGCTTAAGTGGGGGAGCCGAGCAGTACTTC
j_gene: TRBJ1-1; abundance: NA; len: 11; v_gene: TRBV6-5; d_gene: NA; CDR3aa: CASSSARGAFF; CDR3nt: TGTGCCAGCAGTTCCGCCAGGGGAGCTTTCTTT
j_gene: TRBJ2-1; abundance: NA; len: 16; v_gene: TRBV19; d_gene: TRBD2; CDR3aa: CASSAASGGAYNEQFF; CDR3nt: TGTGCCAGTAGTGCCGCTAGCGGGGGGGCGTACAATGAGCAGTTCTTC
j_gene: TRBJ2-7; abundance: NA; len: 14; v_gene: TRBV9; d_gene: NA; CDR3aa: CASSVGSGYGEQYF; CDR3nt: TGTGCCAGCAGCGTAGGGTCCGGGTACGGGGAGCAGTACTTC
j_gene: TRBJ2-7; abundance: few; len: 14; v_gene: TRBV6-1; d_gene: TRBD2; CDR3aa: CASSGLAGGYEQYF; CDR3nt: TGTGCCAGCAGTGGACTAGCGGGAGGATACGAGCAGTACTTC
j_gene: TRBJ1-1; abundance: NA; len: 13; v_gene: TRBV6-5; d_gene: NA; CDR3aa: CASSETVNTEAFF; CDR3nt: TGTGCCAGCTCAGAGACAGTGAACACTGAAGCTTTCTTT
j_gene: TRBJ2-2; abundance: NA; len: 15; v_gene: TRBV6-5; d_gene: TRBD1; CDR3aa: CASRVTGTGAVELFF; CDR3nt: TGTGCCAGCAGAGTCACCGGGACAGGGGCTGTGGAGCTGTTTTTT
j_gene: TRBJ1-6; abundance: NA; len: 15; v_gene: TRBV4-3; d_gene: TRBD1; CDR3aa: CASSQQGAYNSPLHF; CDR3nt: TGCGCCAGCAGCCAACAGGGGGCCTATAATTCACCCCTCCACTTT
j_gene: TRBJ2-3; abundance: NA; len: 16; v_gene: TRBV7-9; d_gene: NA; CDR3aa: CASSLLVGGSTDTQYF; CDR3nt: TGTGCCAGCAGCTTATTAGTGGGCGGAAGCACAGATACGCAGTATTTT
j_gene: TRBJ1-2; abundance: NA; len: 13; v_gene: TRBV2; d_gene: NA; CDR3aa: CASRSGEDYGYTF; CDR3nt: TGTGCCAGCAGGTCGGGGGAGGACTATGGCTACACCTTC
j_gene: TRBJ1-1; abundance: NA; len: 14; v_gene: TRBV2; d_gene: NA; CDR3aa: CASKGASGNTEAFF; CDR3nt: TGTGCCAGCAAGGGCGCGTCAGGGAACACTGAAGCTTTCTTT
j_gene: TRBJ2-7; abundance: NA; len: 14; v_gene: TRBV21-1; d_gene: NA; CDR3aa: CASSKEGQTYEQYF; CDR3nt: TGTGCCAGCAGCAAAGAGGGACAGACCTACGAGCAGTACTTC
j_gene: TRBJ1-3; abundance: NA; len: 15; v_gene: TRBV7-8; d_gene: NA; CDR3aa: CASSGRRFSGNTIYF; CDR3nt: TGTGCCAGCAGCGGGCGACGGTTCTCTGGAAACACCATATATTTT
j_gene: TRBJ2-2; abundance: NA; len: 15; v_gene: TRBV7-2; d_gene: NA; CDR3aa: CASSPLRQDTGELFF; CDR3nt: TGTGCCAGCAGCCCGCTGAGGCAGGACACCGGGGAGCTGTTTTTT
j_gene: TRBJ2-7; abundance: NA; len: 16; v_gene: TRBV2; d_gene: NA; CDR3aa: CASSIQRGREAYEQYF; CDR3nt: TGTGCCAGCAGTATCCAACGAGGTCGGGAAGCCTACGAGCAGTACTTC
j_gene: TRBJ2-1; abundance: NA; len: 13; v_gene: TRBV5-4; d_gene: NA; CDR3aa: CASSTKASNEQFF; CDR3nt: TGTGCCAGCAGCACCAAGGCCTCCAATGAGCAGTTCTTC
j_gene: TRBJ1-2; abundance: few; len: 14; v_gene: TRBV11-1; d_gene: TRBD1; CDR3aa: CASSLRQGSYGYTF; CDR3nt: TGTGCCAGCAGCTTGCGACAGGGAAGCTATGGCTACACCTTC
j_gene: TRBJ2-7; abundance: few; len: 11; v_gene: TRBV6-6; d_gene: NA; CDR3aa: CAASGSYEQYF; CDR3nt: TGTGCCGCGTCCGGCTCCTACGAGCAGTACTTC
j_gene: TRBJ2-7; abundance: NA; len: 14; v_gene: TRBV6-1; d_gene: NA; CDR3aa: CASSELGGRGEQYF; CDR3nt: TGTGCCAGCAGTGAATTGGGAGGAAGGGGCGAGCAGTACTTC
j_gene: TRBJ2-7; abundance: few; len: 12; v_gene: TRBV28; d_gene: NA; CDR3aa: CASSGAFKAQYF; CDR3nt: TGTGCCAGCAGCGGGGCATTTAAGGCGCAGTACTTC
j_gene: TRBJ1-2; abundance: NA; len: 16; v_gene: TRBV4-3; d_gene: NA; CDR3aa: CASSQDPQGSKGGYTF; CDR3nt: TGCGCCAGCAGCCAAGACCCGCAGGGGTCGAAGGGCGGCTACACCTTC
j_gene: TRBJ2-7; abundance: NA; len: 14; v_gene: TRBV5-6; d_gene: NA; CDR3aa: CASSSGLETYEQYF; CDR3nt: TGTGCCAGCAGCTCGGGACTCGAAACCTACGAGCAGTACTTC
j_gene: TRBJ1-2; abundance: once; len: 17; v_gene: TRBV9; d_gene: TRBD1; CDR3aa: CASRGGGRDRGNYGYTF; CDR3nt: TGTGCCAGCAGGGGAGGTGGAAGGGACAGGGGTAACTATGGCTACACCTTC
j_gene: TRBJ1-5; abundance: NA; len: 13; v_gene: TRBV6-6; d_gene: NA; CDR3aa: CASQDSRNQPQHF; CDR3nt: TGTGCCAGCCAGGACAGTCGCAATCAGCCCCAGCATTTT
j_gene: TRBJ2-5; abundance: NA; len: 13; v_gene: TRBV6-6; d_gene: NA; CDR3aa: CASNLGLGETQYF; CDR3nt: TGTGCCAGCAACTTAGGGTTAGGAGAGACCCAGTACTTC
j_gene: TRBJ2-5; abundance: NA; len: 13; v_gene: TRBV7-7; d_gene: NA; CDR3aa: CASSSAPKETQYF; CDR3nt: TGTGCCAGCAGCTCAGCCCCTAAAGAGACCCAGTACTTC
j_gene: TRBJ2-3; abundance: NA; len: 11; v_gene: TRBV20-1; d_gene: NA; CDR3aa: CSARAANTQYF; CDR3nt: TGCAGTGCTAGAGCCGCAAATACGCAGTATTTT